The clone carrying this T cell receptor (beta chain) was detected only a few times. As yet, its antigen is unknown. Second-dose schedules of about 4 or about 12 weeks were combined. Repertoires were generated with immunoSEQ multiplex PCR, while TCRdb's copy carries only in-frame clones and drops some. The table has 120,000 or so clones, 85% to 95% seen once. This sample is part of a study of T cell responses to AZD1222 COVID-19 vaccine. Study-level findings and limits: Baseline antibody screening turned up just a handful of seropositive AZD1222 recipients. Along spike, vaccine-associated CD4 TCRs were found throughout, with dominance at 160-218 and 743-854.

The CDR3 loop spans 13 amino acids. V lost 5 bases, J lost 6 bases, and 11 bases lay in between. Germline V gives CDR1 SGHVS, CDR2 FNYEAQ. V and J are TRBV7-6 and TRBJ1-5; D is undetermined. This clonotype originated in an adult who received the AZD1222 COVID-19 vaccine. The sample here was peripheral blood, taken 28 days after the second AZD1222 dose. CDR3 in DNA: TGTGCCAGCAGCCCCAATCCCGTTCAGCCCCAGCATTTT. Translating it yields CASSPNPVQPQHF.